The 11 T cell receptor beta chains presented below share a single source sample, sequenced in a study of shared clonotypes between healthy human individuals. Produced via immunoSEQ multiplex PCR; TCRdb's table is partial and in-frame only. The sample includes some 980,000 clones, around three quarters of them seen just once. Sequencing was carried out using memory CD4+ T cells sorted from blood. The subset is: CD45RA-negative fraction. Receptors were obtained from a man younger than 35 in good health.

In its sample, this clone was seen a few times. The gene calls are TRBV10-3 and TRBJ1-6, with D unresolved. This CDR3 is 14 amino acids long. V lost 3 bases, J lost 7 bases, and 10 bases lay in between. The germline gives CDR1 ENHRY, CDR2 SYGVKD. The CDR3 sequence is CAISEREENSPLHF. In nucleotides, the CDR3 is TGTGCCATCAGTGAACGGGAGGAAAATTCACCCCTCCACTTT.

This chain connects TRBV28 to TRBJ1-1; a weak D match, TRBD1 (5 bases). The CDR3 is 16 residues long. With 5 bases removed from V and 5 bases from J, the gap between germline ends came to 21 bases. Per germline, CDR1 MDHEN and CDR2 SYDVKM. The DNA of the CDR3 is TGTGCCAGCAGTCCTCACAGGACCCGACCAGAAACTGAAGCTTTCTTT. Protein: CASSPHRTRPETEAFF.

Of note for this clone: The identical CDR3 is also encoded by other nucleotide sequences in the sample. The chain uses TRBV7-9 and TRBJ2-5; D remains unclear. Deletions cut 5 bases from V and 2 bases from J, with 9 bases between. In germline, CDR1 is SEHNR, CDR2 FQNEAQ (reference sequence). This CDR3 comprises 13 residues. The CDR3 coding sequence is TGTGCCAGCAGCCTGGGGAATCAAGAGACCCAGTACTTC. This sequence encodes CASSLGNQETQYF.

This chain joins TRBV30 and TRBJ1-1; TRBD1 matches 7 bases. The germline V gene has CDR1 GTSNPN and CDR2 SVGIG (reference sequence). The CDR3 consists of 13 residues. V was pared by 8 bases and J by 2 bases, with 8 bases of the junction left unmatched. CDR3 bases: TGTGCCCTAAACAGGGGCCCAAACACTGAAGCTTTCTTT. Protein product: CALNRGPNTEAFF. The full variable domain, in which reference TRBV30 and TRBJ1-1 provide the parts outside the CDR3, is SQTIHQWPATLVQPVGSPLSLECTVEGTSNPNLYWYRQAAGRGLQLLFYSVGIGQISSEVPQNLSASRPQDRQFILSSKKLLLSDSGFYLCALNRGPNTEAFFGQGTRLTVV.

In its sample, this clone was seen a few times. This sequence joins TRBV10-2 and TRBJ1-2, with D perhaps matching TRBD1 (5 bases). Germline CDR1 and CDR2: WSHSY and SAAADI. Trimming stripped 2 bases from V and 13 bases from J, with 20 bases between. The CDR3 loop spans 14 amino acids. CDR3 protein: CASSERGERRAPTF. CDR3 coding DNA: TGCGCCAGCAGTGAGAGGGGCGAGCGGAGGGCCCCCACCTTC.

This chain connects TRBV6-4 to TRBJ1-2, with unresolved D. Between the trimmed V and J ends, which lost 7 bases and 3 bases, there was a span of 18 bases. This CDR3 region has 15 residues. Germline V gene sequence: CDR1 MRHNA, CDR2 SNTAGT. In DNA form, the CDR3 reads TGTGCCAGCAAATATCAGGCAGTCGCTGACTATGGCTACACCTTC. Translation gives CASKYQAVADYGYTF.

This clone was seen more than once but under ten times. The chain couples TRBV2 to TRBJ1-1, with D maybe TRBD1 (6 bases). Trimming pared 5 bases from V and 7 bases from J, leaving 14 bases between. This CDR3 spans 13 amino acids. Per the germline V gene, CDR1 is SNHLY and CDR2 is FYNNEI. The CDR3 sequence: CASSSQGRDEAFF. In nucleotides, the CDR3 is TGTGCCAGCAGTTCGCAGGGGCGGGATGAAGCTTTCTTT.

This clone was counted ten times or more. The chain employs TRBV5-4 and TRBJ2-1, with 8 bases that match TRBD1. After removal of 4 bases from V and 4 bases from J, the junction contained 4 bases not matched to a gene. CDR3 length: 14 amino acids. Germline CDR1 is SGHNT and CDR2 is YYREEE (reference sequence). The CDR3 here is CASSLGDRYNEQFF. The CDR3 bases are TGTGCCAGCAGCCTTGGGGACAGGTACAATGAGCAGTTCTTC.

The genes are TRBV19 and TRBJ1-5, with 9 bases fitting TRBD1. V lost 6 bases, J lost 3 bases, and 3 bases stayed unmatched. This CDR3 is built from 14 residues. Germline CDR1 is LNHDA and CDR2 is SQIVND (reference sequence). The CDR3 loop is CASRGDRANQPQHF. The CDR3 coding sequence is TGTGCCAGTAGGGGGGACAGGGCCAATCAGCCCCAGCATTTT.

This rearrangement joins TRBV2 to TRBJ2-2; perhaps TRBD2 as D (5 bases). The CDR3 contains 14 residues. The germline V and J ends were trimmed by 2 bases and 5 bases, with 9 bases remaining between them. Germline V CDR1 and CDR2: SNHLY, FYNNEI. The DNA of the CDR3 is TGTGCCAGCAGTGAACCTCCGGGGACCGGGGAGCTGTTTTTT. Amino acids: CASSEPPGTGELFF.

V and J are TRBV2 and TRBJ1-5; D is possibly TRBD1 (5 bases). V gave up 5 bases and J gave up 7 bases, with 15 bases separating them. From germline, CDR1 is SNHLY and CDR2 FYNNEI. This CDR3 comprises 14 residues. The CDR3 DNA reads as TGTGCCAGCAGTTTGGGGGAGCAAGGGCAGCCCCAGCATTTT. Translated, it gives CASSLGEQGQPQHF.